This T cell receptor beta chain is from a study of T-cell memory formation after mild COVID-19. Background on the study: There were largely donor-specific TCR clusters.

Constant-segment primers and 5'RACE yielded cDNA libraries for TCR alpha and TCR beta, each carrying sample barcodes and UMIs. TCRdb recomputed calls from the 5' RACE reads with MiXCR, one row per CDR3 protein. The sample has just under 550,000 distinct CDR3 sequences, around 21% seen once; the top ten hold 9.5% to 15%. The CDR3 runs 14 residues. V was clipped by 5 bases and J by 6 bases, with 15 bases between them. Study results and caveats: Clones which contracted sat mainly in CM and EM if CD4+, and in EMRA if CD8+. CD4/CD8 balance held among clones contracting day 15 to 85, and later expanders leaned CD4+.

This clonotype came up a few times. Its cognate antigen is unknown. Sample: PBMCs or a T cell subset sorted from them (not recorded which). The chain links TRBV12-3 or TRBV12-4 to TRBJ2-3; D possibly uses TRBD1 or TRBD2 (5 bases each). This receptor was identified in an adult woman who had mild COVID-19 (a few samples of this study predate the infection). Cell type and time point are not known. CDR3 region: CASSPKGETDTQYF. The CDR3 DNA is TGTGCCAGCAGTCCTAAAGGGGAGACGGATACGCAGTATTTT.